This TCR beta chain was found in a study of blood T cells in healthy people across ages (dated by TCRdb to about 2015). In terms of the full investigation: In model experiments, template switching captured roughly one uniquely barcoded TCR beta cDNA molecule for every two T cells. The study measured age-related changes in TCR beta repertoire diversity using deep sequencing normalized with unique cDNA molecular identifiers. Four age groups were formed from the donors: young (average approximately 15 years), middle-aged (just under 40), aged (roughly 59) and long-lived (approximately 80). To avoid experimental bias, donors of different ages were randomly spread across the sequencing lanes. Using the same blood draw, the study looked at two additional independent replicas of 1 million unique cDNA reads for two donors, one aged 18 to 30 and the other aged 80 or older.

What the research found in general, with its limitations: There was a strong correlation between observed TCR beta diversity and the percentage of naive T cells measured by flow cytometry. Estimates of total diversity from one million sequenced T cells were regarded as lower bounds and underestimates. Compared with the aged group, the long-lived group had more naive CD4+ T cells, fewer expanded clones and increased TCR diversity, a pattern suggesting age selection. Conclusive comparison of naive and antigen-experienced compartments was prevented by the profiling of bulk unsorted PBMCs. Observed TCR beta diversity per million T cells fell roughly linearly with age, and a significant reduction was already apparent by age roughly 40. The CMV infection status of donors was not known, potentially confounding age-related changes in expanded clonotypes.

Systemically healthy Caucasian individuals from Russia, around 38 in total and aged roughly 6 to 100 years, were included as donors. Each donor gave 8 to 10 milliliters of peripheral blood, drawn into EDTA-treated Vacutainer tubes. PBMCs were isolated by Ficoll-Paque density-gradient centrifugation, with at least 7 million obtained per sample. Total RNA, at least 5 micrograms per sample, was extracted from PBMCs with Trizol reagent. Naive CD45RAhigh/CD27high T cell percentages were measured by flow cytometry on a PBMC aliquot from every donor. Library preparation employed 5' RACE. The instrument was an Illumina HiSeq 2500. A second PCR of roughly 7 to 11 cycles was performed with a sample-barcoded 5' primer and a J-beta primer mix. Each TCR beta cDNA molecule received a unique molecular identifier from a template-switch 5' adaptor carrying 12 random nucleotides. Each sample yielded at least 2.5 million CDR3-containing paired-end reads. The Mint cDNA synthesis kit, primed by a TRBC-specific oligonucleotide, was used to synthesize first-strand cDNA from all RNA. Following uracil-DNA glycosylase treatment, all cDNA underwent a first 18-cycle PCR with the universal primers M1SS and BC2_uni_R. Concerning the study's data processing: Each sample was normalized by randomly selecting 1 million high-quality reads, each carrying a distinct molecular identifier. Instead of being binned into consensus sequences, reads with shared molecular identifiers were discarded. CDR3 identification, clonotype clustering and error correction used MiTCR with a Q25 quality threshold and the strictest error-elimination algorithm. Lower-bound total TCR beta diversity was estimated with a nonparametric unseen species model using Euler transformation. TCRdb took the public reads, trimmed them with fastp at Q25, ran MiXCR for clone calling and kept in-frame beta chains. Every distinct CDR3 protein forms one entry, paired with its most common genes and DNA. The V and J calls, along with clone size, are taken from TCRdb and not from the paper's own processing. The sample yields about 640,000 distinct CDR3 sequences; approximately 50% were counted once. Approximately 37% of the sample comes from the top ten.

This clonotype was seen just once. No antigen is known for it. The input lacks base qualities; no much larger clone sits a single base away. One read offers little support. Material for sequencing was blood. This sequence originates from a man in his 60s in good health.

The CDR3 reads as follows: CASSYSGSDIYGYTF. The sequence in DNA is TGTGCCAGCAGTTACTCAGGATCGGACATCTATGGCTACACCTTC. The chain is encoded by TRBV6-5 joined to TRBJ1-2; TRBD1 might be the D gene, on 5 matching bases. There are 15 amino acids in the CDR3, from cysteine to phenylalanine inclusive. The only DNA kept is the CDR3, 45 bases in frame from the first base. A distance of 12 bases separates the germline ends of V and J, which lose 0 bases and 4 bases respectively. The germline V gene supplies CDR1 MNHEY and CDR2 SVGAGI.